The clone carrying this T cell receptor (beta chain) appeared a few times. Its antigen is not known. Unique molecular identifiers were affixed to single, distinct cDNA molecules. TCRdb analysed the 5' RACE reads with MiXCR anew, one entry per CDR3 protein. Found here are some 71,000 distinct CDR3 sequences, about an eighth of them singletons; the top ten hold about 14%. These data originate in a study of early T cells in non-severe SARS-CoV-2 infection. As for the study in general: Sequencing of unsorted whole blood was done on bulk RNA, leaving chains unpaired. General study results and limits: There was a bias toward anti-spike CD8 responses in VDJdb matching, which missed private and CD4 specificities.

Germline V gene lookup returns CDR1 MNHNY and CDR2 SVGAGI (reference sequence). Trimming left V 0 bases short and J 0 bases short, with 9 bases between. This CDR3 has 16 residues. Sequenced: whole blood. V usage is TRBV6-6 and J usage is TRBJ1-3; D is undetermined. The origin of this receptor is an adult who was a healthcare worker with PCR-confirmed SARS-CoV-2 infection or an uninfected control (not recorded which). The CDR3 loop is CASSYSITASGNTIYF. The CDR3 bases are TGTGCCAGCAGTTACTCGATAACGGCCTCTGGAAACACCATATATTTT.